The 11 T cell receptor beta chains below come from one sample, sequenced in a study of regulatory T cells in long-lasting Graves disease. Time point: newly diagnosed GD, antithyroid drugs for less than 3 months. PBMCs were the source of the RNA used for TCR sequencing. TCR beta libraries were built with iRepertoire HTBI primers and Arm-PCR of CDR3 regions. TCRdb analysed the multiplex PCR reads with MiXCR anew, one entry per CDR3 protein. The sample records a few hundred thousand distinct CDR3 sequences, around 19% being singletons. The sample was also linked to a second study, of T cells in Graves' hyperthyroidism and ophthalmopathy.

Sequenced here: peripheral blood mononuclear cells (PBMCs), sampled at new diagnosis, from a patient treated with antithyroid drugs. These receptors all stem from a woman aged 25-40 years with Graves disease.

Remarks on this clonotype: A much bigger clone sits one base away, suggesting this may be a read error. The genes are TRBV18 and TRBJ1-1, with 9 bases that match TRBD1. Germline V lookup: CDR1 KGHSH, CDR2 LQKENI. With V trimmed by 3 bases and J by 6 bases, 14 bases remained unmatched. The CDR3 is 17 amino acids. The DNA for the CDR3 is TGTGCCAGCTCACCTTCCTTGCCGAGACAGGGGGTTCCTGAAGCTTTCTTT. Its translation is CASSPSLPRQGVPEAFF.

The chain employs TRBV2 and TRBJ1-5; TRBD1 is a possible D gene (5 bases). V lost 7 bases and J lost 6, with 19 bases in between. Germline values: CDR1 SNHLY, CDR2 FYNNEI. The length of the CDR3 is 15 residues. CDR3 loop: CASISHGAGGQPQHF. CDR3 DNA sequence: TGTGCCAGCATCTCCCACGGGGCCGGCGGTCAGCCCCAGCATTTT.

This clonotype was seen only once. This probably arose from a read error, given a far larger clone one base away. V and J are TRBV7-8 and TRBJ2-1; no definite D call. CDR1 and CDR2 from the germline V gene are SGHVS and FQNEAQ. This CDR3 spans 13 amino acids. The CDR3 here is CASSQNQEDEQCF. CDR3 nucleotide sequence: TGTGCCAGCAGCCAGAATCAAGAGGATGAGCAGTGCTTC.

Ten or more counts support this clonotype. The chain joins TRBV6-1 to TRBJ1-1; 7 nucleotides align to TRBD1. Germline V gene data show CDR1 as MNHNS and CDR2 as SASEGT. CDR3 size: 14 residues. The V and J ends lost 3 bases and 0 bases, in that order; junction bases with no gene match: 1. CDR3 loop: CASSEDRLNTEAFF. CDR3 nucleotides: TGTGCCAGCAGTGAGGACAGGCTGAACACTGAAGCTTTCTTT.

J is TRBJ1-1 and V is TRBV12-3 or TRBV12-4; 9 bases agree with TRBD1. The CDR3 consists of 13 residues. Unmatched junction bases numbered 1, after V lost 5 bases and J lost 3 bases. CDR3 sequence reads: CASSTGGDTEAFF. The CDR3 bases are TGTGCCAGCAGTACAGGGGGCGACACTGAAGCTTTCTTT.

At least ten counts were recorded for this clonotype. The rearrangement links TRBV20-1 to TRBJ2-3; 10 bases are shared with TRBD1. The CDR3 spans 13 residues. Germline CDR1 DFQATT, CDR2 SNEGSKA (reference sequence). After removal of 4 bases from V and 15 bases from J, the junction contained 13 bases not matched to a gene. The CDR3 sequence: CSATDRPGQGYYF. In DNA, the CDR3 is TGCAGTGCTACCGATAGACCGGGACAGGGGTATTATTTT.

This clonotype was counted a few times. V and J are TRBV11-2 and TRBJ1-2; D is unresolved. The CDR3 spans 13 residues. Trimming removed 5 bases from V and 4 bases from J, with 11 bases in between. Germline CDR1 and CDR2: SGHAT and FQNNGV. The CDR3 DNA follows: TGTGCCAGCAGCACCCAGACCGTCTATGGCTACACCTTC. The encoded protein is CASSTQTVYGYTF. The complete variable domain, with remaining parts taken from reference TRBV11-2 and TRBJ1-2, reads EAGVAQSPRYKIIEKRQSVAFWCNPISGHATLYWYQQILGQGPKLLIQFQNNGVVDDSQLPKDRFSAERLKGVDSTLKIQPAKLEDSAVYLCASSTQTVYGYTFGSGTRLTVV.

This clonotype was seen a handful of times. The DNA of the CDR3 is TGTGCCAGCAGCTTGGTAGGGACAGGGTCTGGAAACACCATATATTTT. Protein product: CASSLVGTGSGNTIYF. The chain has TRBV5-6 and TRBJ1-3; TRBD1 aligns across 9 bases. Germline CDR1 SGHDT, CDR2 YYEEEE. CDR3 size: 16 residues. Trimming cost V 0 bases and J 1 base; bases outside gene matches: 2.

This clonotype was seen ten or more times. The chain uses TRBV6-2 or TRBV6-3 and TRBJ1-4; the D gene is possibly TRBD1 (5 bases). This CDR3 has 13 amino acids. CDR1 and CDR2 from the germline V gene are MNHEY and SVGEGT. The V gene lost 4 bases and the J gene lost 8 bases, with 11 bases spanning the gap. The CDR3, as DNA: TGTGCCAGCAGTTGGGGGAGTAAGGAAAAACTGTTTTTT. Amino acid sequence: CASSWGSKEKLFF.

This clonotype showed up many times. The chain has TRBV15 and TRBJ2-1, with unresolved D. Looked up from germline, CDR1 is LNHNV and CDR2 is YYDKDF (reference sequence). Trimming took 0 bases from V and 8 from J, leaving 8 bases between them. The CDR3 covers 13 residues. The CDR3 region is CATSRDQEDEQFF. DNA for the CDR3: TGTGCCACCAGCAGAGATCAGGAAGATGAGCAGTTCTTC. The variable domain in full, with the rest retrieved from reference TRBV15 and TRBJ2-1, is DAMVIQNPRYQVTQFGKPVTLSCSQTLNHNVMYWYQQKSSQAPKLLFHYYDKDFNNEADTPDNFQSRRPNTSFCFLDIRSPGLGDTAMYLCATSRDQEDEQFFGPGTRLTVL.

This clonotype was counted many times. The rearrangement uses TRBV24-1 and TRBJ2-3, with 8 bases aligning to TRBD2. CDR1 and CDR2 from the germline V gene are KGHDR and SFDVKD. V lost 2 bases to trimming and J lost 2 bases; unmatched junction nucleotides: 5. This CDR3 spans 16 amino acids. In DNA form, the CDR3 reads TGTGCCACCAGTGATTCAGTAGCGGGGAACACAGATACGCAGTATTTT. Protein: CATSDSVAGNTDTQYF.